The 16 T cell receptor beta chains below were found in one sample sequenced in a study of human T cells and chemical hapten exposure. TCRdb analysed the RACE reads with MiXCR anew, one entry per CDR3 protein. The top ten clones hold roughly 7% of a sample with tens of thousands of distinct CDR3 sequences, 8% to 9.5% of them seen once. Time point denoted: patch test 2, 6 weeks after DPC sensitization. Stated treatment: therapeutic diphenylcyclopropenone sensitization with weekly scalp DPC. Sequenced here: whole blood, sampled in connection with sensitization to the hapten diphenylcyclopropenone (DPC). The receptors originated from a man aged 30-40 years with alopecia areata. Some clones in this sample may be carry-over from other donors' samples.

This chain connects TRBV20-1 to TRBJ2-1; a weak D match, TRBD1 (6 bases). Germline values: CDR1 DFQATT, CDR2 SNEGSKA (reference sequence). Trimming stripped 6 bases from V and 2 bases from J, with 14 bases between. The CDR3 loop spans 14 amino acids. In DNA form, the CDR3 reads TGCAGTGCCCCAGGGGAGAATCCCTACAATGAGCAGTTCTTC. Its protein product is CSAPGENPYNEQFF.

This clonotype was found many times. The CDR3 bases are TGTGCCAGCAGCCCGGAAGGGCTGGGCTTTAACACTGAAGCTTTCTTT. Amino acids: CASSPEGLGFNTEAFF. This chain joins TRBV5-6 and TRBJ1-1; no definite D call. The CDR3 is 16 amino acids. The V and J ends lost 4 bases and 2 bases respectively, with 18 bases between them. Germline V CDR1 and CDR2: SGHDT, YYEEEE.

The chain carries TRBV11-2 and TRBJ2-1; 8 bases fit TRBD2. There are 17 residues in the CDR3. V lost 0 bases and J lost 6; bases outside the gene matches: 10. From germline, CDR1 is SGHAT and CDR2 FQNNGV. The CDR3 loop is CASSLERPFRGGNEQFF. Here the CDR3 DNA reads TGTGCCAGCAGCTTAGAGCGCCCTTTTCGGGGGGGCAATGAGCAGTTCTTC.

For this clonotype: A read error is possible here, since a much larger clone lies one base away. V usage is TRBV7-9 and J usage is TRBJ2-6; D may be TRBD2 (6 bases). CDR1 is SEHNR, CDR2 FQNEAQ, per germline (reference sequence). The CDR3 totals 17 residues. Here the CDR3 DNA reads TGTACCAGCAGCTTAGCATCCGGGACTGAAGGGGCCAACGTCCTGACTTTC. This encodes CTSSLASGTEGANVLTF.

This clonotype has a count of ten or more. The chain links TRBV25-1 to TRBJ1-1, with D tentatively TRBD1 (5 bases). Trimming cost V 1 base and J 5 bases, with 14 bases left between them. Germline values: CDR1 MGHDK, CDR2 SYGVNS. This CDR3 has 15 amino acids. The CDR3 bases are TGTGCCAGCAGTGAATTAGGCAGGGAAAGGACTGAAGCTTTCTTT. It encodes CASSELGRERTEAFF. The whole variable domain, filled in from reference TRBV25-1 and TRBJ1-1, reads EADIYQTPRYLVIGTGKKITLECSQTMGHDKMYWYQQDPGMELHLIHYSYGVNSTEKGDLSSESTVSRIRTEHFPLTLESARPSHTSQYLCASSELGRERTEAFFGQGTRLTVV.

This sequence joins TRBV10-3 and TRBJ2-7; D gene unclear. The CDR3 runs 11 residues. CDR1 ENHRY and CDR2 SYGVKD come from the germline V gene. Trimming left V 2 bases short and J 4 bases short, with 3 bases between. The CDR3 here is CAISEHYEQYF. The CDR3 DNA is TGTGCCATCAGTGAGCATTACGAGCAGTACTTC.

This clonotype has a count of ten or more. In DNA, the CDR3 is TGTGCCAGCAGTTTATACGAGGGCAGGGCCAACACTGAAGCTTTCTTT. It specifies CASSLYEGRANTEAFF. V and J are TRBV27 and TRBJ1-1; weak D call: TRBD1 (5 bases). The CDR3 length is 16 residues. Trimming cost V 1 base and J 2 bases, with 14 bases left between them. The germline gives CDR1 MNHEY, CDR2 SMNVEV (reference sequence).

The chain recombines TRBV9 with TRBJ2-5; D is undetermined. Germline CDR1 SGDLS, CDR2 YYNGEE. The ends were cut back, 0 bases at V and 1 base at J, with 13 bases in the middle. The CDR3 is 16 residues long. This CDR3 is CASSVAANPPQETQYF. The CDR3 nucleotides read TGTGCCAGCAGCGTAGCGGCAAACCCCCCCCAAGAGACCCAGTACTTC.

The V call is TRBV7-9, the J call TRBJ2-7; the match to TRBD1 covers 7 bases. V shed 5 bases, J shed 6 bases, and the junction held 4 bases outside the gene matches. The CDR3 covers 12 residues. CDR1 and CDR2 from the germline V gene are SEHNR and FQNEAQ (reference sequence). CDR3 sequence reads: CASSQTGTEQYF. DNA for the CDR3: TGTGCCAGCAGCCAGACAGGGACCGAGCAGTACTTC. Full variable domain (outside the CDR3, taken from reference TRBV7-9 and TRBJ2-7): DTGVSQNPRHKITKRGQNVTFRCDPISEHNRLYWYRQTLGQGPEFLTYFQNEAQLEKSRLLSDRFSAERPKGSFSTLEIQRTEQGDSAMYLCASSQTGTEQYFGPGTRLTVT.

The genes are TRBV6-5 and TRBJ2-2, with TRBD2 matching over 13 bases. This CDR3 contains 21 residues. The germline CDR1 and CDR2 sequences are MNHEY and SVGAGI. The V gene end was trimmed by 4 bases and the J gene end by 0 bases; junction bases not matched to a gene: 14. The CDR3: CASSFYPRLAGGNTNTGELFF. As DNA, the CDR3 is TGTGCCAGCAGTTTCTACCCCAGACTAGCGGGAGGAAATACGAACACCGGGGAGCTGTTTTTT.

The CDR3 loop reads CASSDGDSYEQYF. In DNA form, the CDR3 reads TGTGCCAGCAGCGACGGGGACAGCTACGAGCAGTACTTC. The J gene is TRBJ2-7, the V gene TRBV9; 7 nucleotides agree with TRBD1. J was trimmed by 3 bases and V by 3 bases; bases with no gene match: 3. The CDR3 covers 13 residues. CDR1 and CDR2 from the germline V gene are SGDLS and YYNGEE.

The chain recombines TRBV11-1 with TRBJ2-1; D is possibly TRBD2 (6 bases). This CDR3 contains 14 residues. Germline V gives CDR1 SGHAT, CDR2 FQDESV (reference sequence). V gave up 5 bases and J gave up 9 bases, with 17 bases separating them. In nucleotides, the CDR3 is TGTGCCAGCAGCCCCCGAACTAGCAGCGGTGAGCAGTTCTTC. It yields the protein CASSPRTSSGEQFF.

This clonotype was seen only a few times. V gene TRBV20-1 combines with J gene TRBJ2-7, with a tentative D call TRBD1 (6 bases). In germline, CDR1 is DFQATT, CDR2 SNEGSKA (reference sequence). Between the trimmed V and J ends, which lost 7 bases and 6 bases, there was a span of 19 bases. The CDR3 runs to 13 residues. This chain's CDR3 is CSGWGQGGSEQYF. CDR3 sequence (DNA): TGCAGTGGATGGGGGCAGGGCGGCAGCGAGCAGTACTTC.

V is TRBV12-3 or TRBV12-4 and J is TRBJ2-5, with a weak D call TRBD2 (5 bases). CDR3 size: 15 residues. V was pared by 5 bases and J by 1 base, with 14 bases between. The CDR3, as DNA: TGTGCCAGCAGTCCAACTAGTGAGTTCCAAGAGACCCAGTACTTC. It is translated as CASSPTSEFQETQYF.

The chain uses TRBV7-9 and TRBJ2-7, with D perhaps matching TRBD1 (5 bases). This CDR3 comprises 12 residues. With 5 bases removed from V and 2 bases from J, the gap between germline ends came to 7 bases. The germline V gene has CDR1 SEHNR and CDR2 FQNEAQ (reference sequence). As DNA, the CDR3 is TGTGCCAGCAGCCCGGACACCTACGAGCAGTACTTC. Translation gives CASSPDTYEQYF.

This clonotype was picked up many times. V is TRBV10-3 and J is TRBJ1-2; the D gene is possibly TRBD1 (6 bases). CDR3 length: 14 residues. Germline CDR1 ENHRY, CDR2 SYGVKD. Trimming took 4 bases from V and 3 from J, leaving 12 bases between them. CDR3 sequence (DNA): TGTGCCATCAGTGCAACAGGGAACGACTATGGCTACACCTTC. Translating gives CAISATGNDYGYTF.